Listed below are T cell receptor beta chains from one sample, sequenced in a study of cytomegalovirus exposure and HLA in healthy donors. Only in-frame clones appear in the TCRdb table, and some are missing; sequencing was by immunoSEQ multiplex PCR. Here the sample spans tens of thousands of clones, 90% to 95% being singletons. Sequencing used PBMCs. The origin of the receptors is a man younger than 35 in good health and CMV-seronegative. Each CDR3 is given with its conserved first and last residue. The order of the fields is clone size, D gene, J gene, V gene, CDR3 DNA, CDR3 protein. The D gene is left open where the match is weak. The listing skips clone size in some rows; elsewhere it reads once, few, many or a size class.

clone_size: .
d_call: .
j_call: TRBJ1-5
v_call: TRBV15
cdr3_nt: TGTGCCACCAGCAGGGAGGGTGGGGGTGGCAATCAGCCCCAGCATTTT
cdr3_aa: CATSREGGGGNQPQHF

clone_size: few
d_call: TRBD1
j_call: TRBJ2-7
v_call: TRBV4-2
cdr3_nt: TGTGCCAGCAGCCCGAAGCCGGGACAGGGGGTCTACGAGCAGTACTTC
cdr3_aa: CASSPKPGQGVYEQYF

clone_size: .
d_call: TRBD1
j_call: TRBJ1-2
v_call: TRBV27
cdr3_nt: TGTGCCAGCAGTGTCGTGGGGCAGGGGGCGGGGAATGGCTACACCTTC
cdr3_aa: CASSVVGQGAGNGYTF

clone_size: .
d_call: .
j_call: TRBJ1-1
v_call: TRBV6-5
cdr3_nt: TGTGCCAGCAGTCCATCTCCCGGGAGGGGTACTGAAGCTTTCTTT
cdr3_aa: CASSPSPGRGTEAFF

clone_size: once
d_call: .
j_call: TRBJ1-5
v_call: TRBV4-3
cdr3_nt: TGCGCCAGCAGCCAAGAACTCGAGGCTCAGCCCCAGCATTTT
cdr3_aa: CASSQELEAQPQHF

clone_size: .
d_call: .
j_call: TRBJ1-4
v_call: TRBV7-2
cdr3_nt: TGTGCCAGCAGTAGCACAGGGCCAACTAATGAAAAACTGTTTTTT
cdr3_aa: CASSSTGPTNEKLFF

clone_size: .
d_call: .
j_call: TRBJ2-1
v_call: TRBV5-1
cdr3_nt: TGCGCCAGCAGCTTAAATGTAGAGCAGTTCTTC
cdr3_aa: CASSLNVEQFF

clone_size: .
d_call: TRBD2
j_call: TRBJ2-7
v_call: TRBV13
cdr3_nt: TGTGCCAGCAGCTCGAGAATAGCGGGGGCCTCCTACGAGCAGTACTTC
cdr3_aa: CASSSRIAGASYEQYF

clone_size: .
d_call: .
j_call: TRBJ2-7
v_call: TRBV5-4
cdr3_nt: TGTGCCAGCAGCAACGGGGATACCCACGAGCAGTACTTC
cdr3_aa: CASSNGDTHEQYF

clone_size: .
d_call: TRBD2
j_call: TRBJ2-2
v_call: TRBV29-1
cdr3_nt: TGCAGCGTCGGGACTAGCGGGACTACCGGGGAGCTGTTTTTT
cdr3_aa: CSVGTSGTTGELFF

clone_size: .
d_call: TRBD1
j_call: TRBJ2-6
v_call: TRBV6-4
cdr3_nt: TGTGCCAGCAGTGAGGACTTCGGGACAGGGGCCGAACTCCTGACTTTC
cdr3_aa: CASSEDFGTGAELLTF

clone_size: .
d_call: .
j_call: TRBJ1-4
v_call: TRBV25-1
cdr3_nt: TGTGCCAGCAGTGTCGCAGGGACTAATGAAAAACTGTTTTTT
cdr3_aa: CASSVAGTNEKLFF

clone_size: few
d_call: .
j_call: TRBJ1-5
v_call: TRBV5-6
cdr3_nt: TGTGCCAGCAGCTCCTCGACAGTCCCCTATAGCAATCAGCCCCAGCATTTT
cdr3_aa: CASSSSTVPYSNQPQHF

clone_size: .
d_call: .
j_call: TRBJ1-4
v_call: TRBV11-2
cdr3_nt: TGTGCCAGCAGCTTTCGGGGGTCCAGGGTGGGCGAAAAACTGTTTTTT
cdr3_aa: CASSFRGSRVGEKLFF

clone_size: .
d_call: TRBD2
j_call: TRBJ2-7
v_call: TRBV5-1
cdr3_nt: TGCGCCAGCAGCTCCGGGACTAGCGGGATTGAAGAGCAGTACTTC
cdr3_aa: CASSSGTSGIEEQYF

clone_size: .
d_call: TRBD2
j_call: TRBJ2-7
v_call: TRBV28
cdr3_nt: TGTGCCAGCAGCCAAGGGGAGGGGTTTAGGTCCTACGAGCAGTACTTC
cdr3_aa: CASSQGEGFRSYEQYF

clone_size: .
d_call: .
j_call: TRBJ1-4
v_call: TRBV5-8
cdr3_nt: TGTGCCAGCAGCTTGGGAACTTCCGTCCCCCCGAATGAAAAACTGTTTTTT
cdr3_aa: CASSLGTSVPPNEKLFF